This TCR beta chain was identified in a study of T-cell reconstitution after alpha-beta-depleted transplantation in children. Regarding the study as a whole: Reportedly, only several hundred clones from non-depleted graft cells drove alpha-beta T-cell counts at about two months. Surviving recipient T cells and thymic progenitors underlay high day-60 TCRbeta diversity in some patients. T-cell numbers and diversity one year post-transplant derived largely from freshly generated T cells.

This clonotype was detected a few times. Its specificity is unknown. The CDR3 covers 14 residues. Germline-derived CDR1 and CDR2 are SGHRS and YFSETQ. V lost 4 bases, J lost 6 bases, and 14 bases lay in between. It was with unique molecular identifiers that the TCRbeta library was prepared. TCRdb reprocessed the PCR reads with MiXCR, giving one entry per CDR3 protein. The top ten clones hold 4% to 6% of a sample with hundreds of thousands of distinct CDR3 sequences, roughly 25% of them seen once. The TCR originated in a female patient younger than 10 who had a stem cell transplant for congenital amegakaryocytic thrombocytopenia, so the T cells may come from the graft donor. V and J are TRBV5-1 and TRBJ2-1; a possible D gene is TRBD1 (6 bases). The sequences come from PBMCs, mostly from graft donor cells, collected 360 days after TCRalphabeta/CD19-depleted stem cell transplant. For the CDR3, the DNA is TGCGCCAGCAGCCCCGGGACACGAACCAATGAGCAGTTCTTC. This encodes CASSPGTRTNEQFF. Using reference TRBV5-1 and TRBJ2-1 for the parts outside the CDR3, the full variable domain is KAGVTQTPRYLIKTRGQQVTLSCSPISGHRSVSWYQQTPGQGLQFLFEYFSETQRNKGNFPGRFSGRQFSNSRSEMNVSTLELGDSALYLCASSPGTRTNEQFFGPGTRLTVL.